This T cell receptor (beta chain) was recovered during a study of CD8+ T cells in alopecia areata. This CDR3 has 11 residues. V lost 5 bases, J lost 4 bases, and 4 bases lay in between. In germline, CDR1 is SGHVS, CDR2 FQNEAQ. In each case, RNA was isolated and then reverse transcribed into cDNA as the sequencing template. Produced via immunoSEQ multiplex PCR; TCRdb's table is partial and in-frame only. This table holds 150,000 to 200,000 clones, 55% to 65% found once. Sequencing input: CD4+ T cells sorted from blood. V is TRBV7-8 and J is TRBJ2-3, with D hard to call. This receptor was obtained from a human donor in good health. This CDR3 reads CASSRSDTQYF. The DNA for the CDR3 is TGTGCCAGCAGCCGATCAGATACGCAGTATTTT.